This TCR beta chain stems from a study of cytomegalovirus exposure and HLA in healthy donors. The data were produced by immunoSEQ multiplex PCR, yet TCRdb's version contains in-frame clones alone and is incomplete. The data hold 150,000 to 200,000 clones, with roughly 85% observed a single time. It was the roughly 120-subject validation cohort, separate from the approximately 620-subject first cohort, to which the donors belonged. To note about this clone: The antigen remains unidentified.

The CDR3 has 14 amino acids. CDR1 is MNHEY and CDR2 is SVGAGI in the germline V gene. The V gene end was trimmed by 10 bases and the J gene end by 7 bases; junction bases not matched to a gene: 12. Findings and limits, study-wide: Researchers counted around 160 TCR beta chains as cytomegalovirus-associated.

The material sequenced was PBMCs. The chain recombines TRBV6-5 with TRBJ2-1; TRBD1 matches at 8 bases. The receptor comes from a man aged 18 to 30 in good health and CMV-seropositive. The CDR3 DNA reads as TGTGCCACCCTAGCCCGGACAGGGCAGAATGAGCAGTTCTTC. Translation gives CATLARTGQNEQFF.